This TCR beta chain was identified during a study of T cells in Graves' hyperthyroidism and ophthalmopathy. This CDR3 comprises 15 residues. The V gene lost 1 base and the J gene lost 1 base, with 11 bases spanning the gap. Germline CDR1 and CDR2: SGHVS and FNYEAQ. From RNA transcripts, TCR beta CDR3 regions were amplified. The HTBI set primed first-round TCR CDR3 RT-PCR. TCRdb recomputed calls from the multiplex PCR reads with MiXCR, one row per CDR3 protein. Among 350,000 to 450,000 distinct CDR3 sequences, about an eighth were seen once, and the ten largest hold approximately 29%. The V and J genes are TRBV7-6 and TRBJ2-7; D possibly matches TRBD1 or TRBD2 (5 bases each). Sequencing was performed on blood. This clonotype originated in a man in his fifties with Graves' ophthalmopathy. The CDR3 loop is CASSLEEGISYEQYF. The CDR3, as DNA: TGTGCCAGCAGCTTAGAAGAGGGGATATCCTACGAGCAGTACTTC.